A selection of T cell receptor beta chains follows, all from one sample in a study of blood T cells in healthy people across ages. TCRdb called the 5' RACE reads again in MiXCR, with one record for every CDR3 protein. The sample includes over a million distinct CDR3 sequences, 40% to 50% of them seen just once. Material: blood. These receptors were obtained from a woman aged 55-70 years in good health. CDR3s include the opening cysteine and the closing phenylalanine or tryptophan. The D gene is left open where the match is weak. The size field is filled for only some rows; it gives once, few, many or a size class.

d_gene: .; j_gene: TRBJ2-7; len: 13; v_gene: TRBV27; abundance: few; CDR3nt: TGTGCCAGCAAACGGACACACTCCTACGAGCAGTACTTC; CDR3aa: CASKRTHSYEQYF
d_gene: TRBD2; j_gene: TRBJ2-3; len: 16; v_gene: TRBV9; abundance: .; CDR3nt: TGTGCCAGCAGCCCGGGACTAGCGGGAGGAAAAGATACGCAGTATTTT; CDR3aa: CASSPGLAGGKDTQYF
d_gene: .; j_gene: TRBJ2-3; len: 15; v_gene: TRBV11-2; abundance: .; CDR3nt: TGTGCCAGCAGCTTAGGTTCTTCCTTCACAGATACGCAGTATTTT; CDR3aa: CASSLGSSFTDTQYF
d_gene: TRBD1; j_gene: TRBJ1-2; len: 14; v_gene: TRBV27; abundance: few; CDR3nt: TGTGCCAGCAGTAGATGGGACAGGGCGGATGGCTACACCTTC; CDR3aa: CASSRWDRADGYTF
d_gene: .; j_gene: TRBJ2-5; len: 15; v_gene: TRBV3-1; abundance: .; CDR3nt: TGTGCCAGCAGCAGCGAAGGACGGTACCAAGAGACCCAGTACTTC; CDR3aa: CASSSEGRYQETQYF
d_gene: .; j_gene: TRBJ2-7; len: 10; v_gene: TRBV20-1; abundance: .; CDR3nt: TGCAGTGCTATGTTCTACGAGCAGTACTTC; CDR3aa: CSAMFYEQYF
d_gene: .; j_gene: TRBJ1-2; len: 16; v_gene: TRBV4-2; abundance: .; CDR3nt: TGTGCCAGCAGCCAAGATTCGGGAAAAACTAACTATGGCTACACCTTC; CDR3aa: CASSQDSGKTNYGYTF
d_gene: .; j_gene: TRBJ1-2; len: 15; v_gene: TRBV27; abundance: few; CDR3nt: TGTGCCAGCAGTTTATTTGGGACTGCGGGGTATGGCTACACCTTC; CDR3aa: CASSLFGTAGYGYTF
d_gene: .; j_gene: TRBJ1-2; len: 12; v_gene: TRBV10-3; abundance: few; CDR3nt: TGTGCCATCATGGTCGGGGTGGATGGCTACACCTTC; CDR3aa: CAIMVGVDGYTF
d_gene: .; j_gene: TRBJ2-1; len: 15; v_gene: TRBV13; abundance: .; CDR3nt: TGTGCCAGCAGCTCCCGGGGCGGGGGCAACAATGAGCAGTTCTTC; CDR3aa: CASSSRGGGNNEQFF
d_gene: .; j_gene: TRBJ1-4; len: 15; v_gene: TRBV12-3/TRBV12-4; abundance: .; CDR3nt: TGTGCCAGCAGACCGACGGACAGTTTGGATGAAAAACTGTTTTTT; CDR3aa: CASRPTDSLDEKLFF
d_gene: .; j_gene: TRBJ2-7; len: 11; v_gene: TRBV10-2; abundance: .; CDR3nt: TGCGCCAGCAGTGATGGACCCGAGCAGTACTTC; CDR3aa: CASSDGPEQYF
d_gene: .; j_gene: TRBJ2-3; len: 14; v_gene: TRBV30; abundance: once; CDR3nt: TGTGCCTCTTCCAGCGGTCAAAGTGTAGATACGCAGTATTTT; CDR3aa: CASSSGQSVDTQYF
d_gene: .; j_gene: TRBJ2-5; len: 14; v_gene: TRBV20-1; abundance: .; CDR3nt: TGCAGTGCTAGAGATGCGAGGGACGGGGAGACCCAGTACTTC; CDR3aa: CSARDARDGETQYF
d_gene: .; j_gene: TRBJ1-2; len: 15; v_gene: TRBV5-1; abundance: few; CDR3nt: TGCGCCAGCAGCTATGAACCGACAGCTAACTATGGCTACACCTTC; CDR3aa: CASSYEPTANYGYTF
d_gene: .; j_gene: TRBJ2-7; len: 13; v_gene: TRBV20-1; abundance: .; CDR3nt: TGCAGTGCTAGGGTTGAAGGGGCGGGTGAGCAGTACTTC; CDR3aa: CSARVEGAGEQYF